This T cell receptor beta chain stems from a study of blood T cell repertoires in COVID-19. Per the original methods: Reference gene primer amplification gave nucleated cell count estimates. Generated by immunoSEQ multiplex PCR, the TCRdb table keeps only in-frame clones and is missing some. The DNA was the basis for D and trimming; V, J and clone size are from that table. The sample yields 180,000 or so clones, nearly 90% seen once. This clone was counted once. The CDR3 is 15 residues long. The V gene lost 1 base and the J gene lost 1 base, with 10 bases spanning the gap. Germline CDR1 and CDR2: LNHDA and SQIVND (reference sequence).

This rearrangement joins TRBV19 to TRBJ1-1, with a tentative D call TRBD1 (6 bases). The sequenced sample was peripheral blood. This receptor was taken from a man aged 45-65 years with acute or convalescent COVID-19. This chain's CDR3 is CASSIVTGTNTEAFF. In DNA form, the CDR3 reads TGTGCCAGTAGTATAGTAACAGGGACGAACACTGAAGCTTTCTTT.